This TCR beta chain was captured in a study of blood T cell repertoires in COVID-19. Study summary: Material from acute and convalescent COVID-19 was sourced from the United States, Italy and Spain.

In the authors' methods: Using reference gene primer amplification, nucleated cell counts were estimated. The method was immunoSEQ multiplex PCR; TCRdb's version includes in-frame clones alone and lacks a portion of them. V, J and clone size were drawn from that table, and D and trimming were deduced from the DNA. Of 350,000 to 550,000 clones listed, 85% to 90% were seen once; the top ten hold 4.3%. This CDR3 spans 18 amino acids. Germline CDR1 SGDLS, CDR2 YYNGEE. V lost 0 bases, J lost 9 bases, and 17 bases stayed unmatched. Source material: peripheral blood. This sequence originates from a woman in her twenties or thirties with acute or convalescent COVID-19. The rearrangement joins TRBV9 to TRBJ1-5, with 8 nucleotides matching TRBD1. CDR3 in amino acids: CASSVGRGDRRGARPQHF. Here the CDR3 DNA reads TGTGCCAGCAGCGTAGGAAGGGGGGACAGGCGAGGGGCCAGGCCCCAGCATTTT.